A single sample gave rise to the 4 T cell receptor beta chains below, sequenced in a study of T cells after yellow fever vaccination. TCRdb reanalysed the 5' RACE reads using MiXCR and keeps one entry per CDR3 protein. The sample has under 300,000 distinct CDR3 sequences, 6.9% seen once. Source: CD4+ T cells sorted from PBMCs, taken 15 days after the yellow fever booster vaccination. Source of these receptors: a man aged 25-45 years who received the YFV17D yellow fever vaccine.

V usage is TRBV4-3 and J usage is TRBJ2-2, with D perhaps TRBD2 (6 bases). The germline V and J ends were trimmed by 4 bases and 6 bases, with 12 bases remaining between them. The CDR3 is 14 residues long. The germline V gene has CDR1 LGHNA and CDR2 YSLEER. DNA for the CDR3: TGCGCCAGCAGCCTAAAGAGCGGGTCCGGGGAGCTGTTTTTT. It specifies CASSLKSGSGELFF.

This chain connects TRBV7-9 to TRBJ2-5, with unresolved D. CDR3 size: 14 residues. V was shortened by 2 bases and J by 5 bases, with 12 bases between the two germline ends. In germline, CDR1 is SEHNR, CDR2 FQNEAQ (reference sequence). DNA of the CDR3: TGTGCCAGCAGCTTACGGTCTTCTATGGAGACCCAGTACTTC. Translating it yields CASSLRSSMETQYF.

This clonotype appeared a few times. V gene TRBV10-3 combines with J gene TRBJ1-6, with D perhaps TRBD1 (6 bases). This CDR3 is 13 amino acids long. CDR1 and CDR2 (germline): ENHRY, SYGVKD. Trimming cost V 9 bases and J 10 bases, with 16 bases left between them. This CDR3 reads CAIRQERESPLHF. The CDR3 DNA sequence: TGTGCCATTAGACAGGAGAGGGAGTCACCCCTCCACTTT.

This rearrangement joins TRBV27 to TRBJ1-5; D unclear. Trimming shortened V by 0 bases and J by 4 bases, and 13 bases separated the two germline ends. Germline lookup yields CDR1 MNHEY and CDR2 SMNVEV (reference sequence). The CDR3 runs to 16 residues. CDR3 in DNA: TGTGCCAGCAGTTTATCCCCCAAGAGATCTAATCAGCCCCAGCATTTT. Protein product: CASSLSPKRSNQPQHF.